This T cell receptor (beta chain) was retrieved from a study of blood T cell repertoires in COVID-19. Study details: From the United States, Italy and Spain came samples of acute and convalescent COVID-19. From T cells, B-cell-depleted T cells, or PBMCs came the material, which was cDNA or gDNA.

The germline V gene has CDR1 LGHNA and CDR2 YNFKEQ. Trimming removed 8 bases from V and 2 bases from J, with 6 bases in between. This CDR3 has 12 amino acids. While infection was still active, Seattle patients were enrolled and then followed longitudinally. How the authors handled the data: Estimates of nucleated cell counts were drawn from the amplification of reference gene primers. The protocol was immunoSEQ multiplex PCR, while the TCRdb copy is restricted to in-frame clones and leaves out a portion. For V, J and clone size, that table is used; D and trimming come from the DNA. The sample shows fewer than 450,000 clones, about 87% of them seen only once.

The sequenced material came from peripheral blood. The chain joins TRBV4-2 to TRBJ2-2; D is perhaps TRBD1 (5 bases). The sequence came from a woman aged 50 to 65 with COVID-19, enrolled during active disease. The CDR3 coding sequence is TGTGCCAGCGGACATAACACCGGGGAGCTGTTTTTT. This sequence encodes CASGHNTGELFF.